This T cell receptor (beta chain) came from a study of cytomegalovirus exposure and HLA in healthy donors. The PCR made use of 60 Vbeta and 13 Jbeta primers. Original analysis: In a later analysis, the count reached tens of millions of unique TCR beta chains, with about 10 million shared. The protocol was immunoSEQ multiplex PCR, while the TCRdb copy is restricted to in-frame clones and leaves out a portion. The V and J calls and clone size are taken from that table; D and trimming were inferred from the DNA. The sample lists under 200,000 clones; 86% were seen once. With V trimmed by 10 bases and J by 7 bases, 9 bases remained unmatched. The CDR3 is made up of 13 amino acids. CDR1 and CDR2 (germline): MNHNS, SASEGT. Findings and limits, study-wide: Among CMV-associated TCR beta chains, most appeared HLA-restricted in a later analysis. A later analysis reported that several of the most significant clusters appeared to be linked to common viral pathogens, among them Epstein-Barr virus.

About this clone: Its target is unknown.

The TCR sequence derives from a woman aged 25-40 years in good health and CMV-seronegative. Specimen: PBMCs. The V gene is TRBV6-1, the J gene TRBJ1-4; 7 positions match TRBD1. CDR3 DNA sequence: TGTGCCATCCAGGGGGTTTTAGGTGAAAAACTGTTTTTT. Its translation is CAIQGVLGEKLFF.